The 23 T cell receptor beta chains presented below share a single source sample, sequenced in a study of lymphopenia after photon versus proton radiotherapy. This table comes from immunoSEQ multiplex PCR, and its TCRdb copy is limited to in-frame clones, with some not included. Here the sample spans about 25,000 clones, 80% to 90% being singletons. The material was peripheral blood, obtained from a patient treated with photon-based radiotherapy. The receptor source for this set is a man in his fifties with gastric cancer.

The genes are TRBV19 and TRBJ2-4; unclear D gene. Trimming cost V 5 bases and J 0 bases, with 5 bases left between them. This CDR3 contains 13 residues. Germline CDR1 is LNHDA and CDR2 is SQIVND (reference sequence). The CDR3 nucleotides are TGTGCCAGTAGTTTCCTAGCCAAAAACATTCAGTACTTC. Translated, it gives CASSFLAKNIQYF.

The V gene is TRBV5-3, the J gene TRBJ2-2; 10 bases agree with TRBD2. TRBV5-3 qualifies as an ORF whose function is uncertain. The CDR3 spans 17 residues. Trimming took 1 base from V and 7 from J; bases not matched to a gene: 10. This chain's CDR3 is CARSLRPGLAEGGELFF. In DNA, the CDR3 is TGTGCCAGAAGCTTGCGTCCCGGACTAGCGGAAGGCGGGGAGCTGTTTTTT.

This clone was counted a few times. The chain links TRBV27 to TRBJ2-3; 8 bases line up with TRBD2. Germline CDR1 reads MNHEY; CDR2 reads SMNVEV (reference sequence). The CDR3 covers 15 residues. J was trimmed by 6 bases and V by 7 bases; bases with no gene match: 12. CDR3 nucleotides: TGTGCCAGCACCAAATACGGGGGGGCCCCCGATACGCAGTATTTT. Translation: CASTKYGGAPDTQYF.

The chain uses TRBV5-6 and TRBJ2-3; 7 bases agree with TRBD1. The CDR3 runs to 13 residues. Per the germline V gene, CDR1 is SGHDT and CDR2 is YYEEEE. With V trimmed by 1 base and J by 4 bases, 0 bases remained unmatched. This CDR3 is CASSLTGADTQYF. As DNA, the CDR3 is TGTGCCAGCAGCTTGACAGGGGCAGATACGCAGTATTTT.

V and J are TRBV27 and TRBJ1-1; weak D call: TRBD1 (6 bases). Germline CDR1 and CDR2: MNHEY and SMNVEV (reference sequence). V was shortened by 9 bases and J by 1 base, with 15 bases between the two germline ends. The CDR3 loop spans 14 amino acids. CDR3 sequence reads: CARPRGARNTEAFF. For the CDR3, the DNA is TGTGCCAGGCCCCGGGGGGCGAGGAACACTGAAGCTTTCTTT.

Here the CDR3 reads CASSPSQRGGNTDTQYF. CDR3 DNA: TGTGCCAGCAGCCCGAGCCAGCGGGGGGGGAACACAGATACGCAGTATTTT. The chain links TRBV7-9 to TRBJ2-3; TRBD2 matches at 10 bases. The CDR3 contains 17 residues. Germline lookup yields CDR1 SEHNR and CDR2 FQNEAQ (reference sequence). With 5 bases clipped from V and 2 bases from J, the junction kept 10 bases outside the gene matches.

The CDR3 DNA is TGTGCCAGCAGTGTCCGGGGGGCGGTGGAGACCCAGTACTTC. Its protein is CASSVRGAVETQYF. The chain has TRBV25-1 and TRBJ2-5; TRBD2 is a possible D gene (7 bases). This CDR3 is 14 amino acids long. Germline-derived CDR1 and CDR2 are MGHDK and SYGVNS. V lost 4 bases and J lost 5, with 14 bases in between.

The chain's CDR3 is CAWSLAANQPQHF. CDR3 nucleotide sequence: TGTGCCTGGAGTCTGGCGGCCAATCAGCCCCAGCATTTT. This chain connects TRBV30 to TRBJ1-5; D remains ambiguous. Between the trimmed V and J ends, which lost 2 bases and 3 bases, there was a span of 8 bases. The CDR3 is 13 amino acids. Germline V gives CDR1 GTSNPN, CDR2 SVGIG (reference sequence).

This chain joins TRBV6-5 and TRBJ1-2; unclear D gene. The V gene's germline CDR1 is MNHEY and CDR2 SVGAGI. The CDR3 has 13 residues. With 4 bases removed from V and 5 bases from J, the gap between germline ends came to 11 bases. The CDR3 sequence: CASSSAAAYGYTF. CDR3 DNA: TGTGCCAGCAGTTCGGCAGCCGCTTATGGCTACACCTTC.

The CDR3 reads CASSLAYNEQFF. CDR3 DNA: TGTGCCAGCAGCTTAGCATACAATGAGCAGTTCTTC. The chain links TRBV7-2 to TRBJ2-1; D is unclear. With 0 bases removed from V and 4 bases from J, the gap between germline ends came to 1 base. Germline assignment: CDR1 SGHTA and CDR2 FQGNSA. This CDR3 region has 12 residues.

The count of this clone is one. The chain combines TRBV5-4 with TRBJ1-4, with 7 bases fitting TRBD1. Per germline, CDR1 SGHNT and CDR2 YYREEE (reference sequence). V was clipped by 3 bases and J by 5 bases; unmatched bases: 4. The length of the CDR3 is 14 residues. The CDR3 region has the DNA TGTGCCAGCAGCTGGGGACAGAGAAATGAAAAACTGTTTTTT. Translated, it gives CASSWGQRNEKLFF.

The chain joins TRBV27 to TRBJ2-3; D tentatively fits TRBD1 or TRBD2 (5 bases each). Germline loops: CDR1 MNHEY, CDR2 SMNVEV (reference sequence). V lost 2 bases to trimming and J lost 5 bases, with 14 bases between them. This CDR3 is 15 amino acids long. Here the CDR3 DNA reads TGTGCCAGCAGTTTACTGGGGGTACTGGGAGATACGCAGTATTTT. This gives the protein CASSLLGVLGDTQYF.

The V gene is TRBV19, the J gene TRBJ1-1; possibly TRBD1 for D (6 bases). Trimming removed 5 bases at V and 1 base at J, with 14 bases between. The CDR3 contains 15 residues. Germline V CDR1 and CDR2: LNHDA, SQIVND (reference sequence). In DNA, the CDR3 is TGTGCCAGTAGTTTCACGGGACAAGCGAACACTGAAGCTTTCTTT. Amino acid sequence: CASSFTGQANTEAFF.

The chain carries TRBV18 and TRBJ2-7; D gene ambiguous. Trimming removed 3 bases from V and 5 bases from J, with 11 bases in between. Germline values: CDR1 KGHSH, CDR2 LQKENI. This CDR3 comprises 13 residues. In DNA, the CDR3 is TGTGCCAGCTCACCTAGTGTTAAGGACGAGCAGTACGTC. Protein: CASSPSVKDEQYV.

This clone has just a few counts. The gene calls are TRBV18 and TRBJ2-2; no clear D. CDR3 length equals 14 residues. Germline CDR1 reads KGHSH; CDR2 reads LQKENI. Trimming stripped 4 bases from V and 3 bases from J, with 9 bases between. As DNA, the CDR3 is TGTGCCAGCTCACGCGGCGGAGACACCGGGGAGCTGTTTTTT. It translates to CASSRGGDTGELFF. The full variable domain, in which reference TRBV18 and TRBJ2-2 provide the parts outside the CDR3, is NAGVMQNPRHLVRRRGQEARLRCSPMKGHSHVYWYRQLPEEGLKFMVYLQKENIIDESGMPKERFSAEFPKEGPSILRIQQVVRGDSAAYFCASSRGGDTGELFFGEGSRLTVL.

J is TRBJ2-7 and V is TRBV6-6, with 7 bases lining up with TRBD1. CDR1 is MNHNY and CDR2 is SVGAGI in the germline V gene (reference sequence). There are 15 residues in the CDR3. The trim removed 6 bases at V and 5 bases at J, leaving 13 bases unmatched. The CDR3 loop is CASRSQGKGIHEQYV. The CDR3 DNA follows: TGTGCCAGCAGATCACAGGGGAAGGGCATCCACGAGCAGTACGTC.

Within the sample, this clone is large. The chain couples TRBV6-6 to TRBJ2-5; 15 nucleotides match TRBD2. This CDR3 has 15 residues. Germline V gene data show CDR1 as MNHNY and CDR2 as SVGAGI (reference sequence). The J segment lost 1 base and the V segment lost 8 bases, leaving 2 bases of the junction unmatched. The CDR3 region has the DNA TGTGCCAGCGGGACTAGCGGGGGGCCCCAAGAGACCCAGTACTTC. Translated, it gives CASGTSGGPQETQYF.

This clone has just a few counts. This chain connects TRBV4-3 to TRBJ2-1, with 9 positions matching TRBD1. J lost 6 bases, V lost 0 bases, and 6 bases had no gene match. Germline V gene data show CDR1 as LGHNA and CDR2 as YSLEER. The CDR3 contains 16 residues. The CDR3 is CASSQDRGTGRNEQFF. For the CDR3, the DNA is TGCGCCAGCAGCCAAGATCGAGGGACAGGGCGCAATGAGCAGTTCTTC.

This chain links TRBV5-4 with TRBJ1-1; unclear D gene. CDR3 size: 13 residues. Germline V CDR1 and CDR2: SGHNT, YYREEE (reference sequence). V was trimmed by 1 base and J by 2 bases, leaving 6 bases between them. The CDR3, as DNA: TGTGCCAGCAGCTTGTCCAGCAACACTGAAGCTTTCTTT. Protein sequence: CASSLSSNTEAFF.

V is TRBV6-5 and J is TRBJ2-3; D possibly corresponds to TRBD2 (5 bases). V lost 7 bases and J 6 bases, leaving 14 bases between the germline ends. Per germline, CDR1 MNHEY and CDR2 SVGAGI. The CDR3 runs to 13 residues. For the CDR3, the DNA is TGTGCCAGCACCCCAGCCCCGGGGGATACGCAGTATTTT. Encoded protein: CASTPAPGDTQYF.

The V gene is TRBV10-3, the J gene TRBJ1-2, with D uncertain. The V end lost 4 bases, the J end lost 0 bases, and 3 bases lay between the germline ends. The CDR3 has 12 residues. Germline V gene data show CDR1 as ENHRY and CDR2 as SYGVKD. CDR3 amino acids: CAISGTNYGYTF. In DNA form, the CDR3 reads TGTGCCATCAGTGGGACTAACTATGGCTACACCTTC.

DNA of the CDR3: TGTGCCACCAGCAGACTAGGGCTGAGGGGTTCCGGGGAGCTGTTTTTT. Protein sequence: CATSRLGLRGSGELFF. The chain combines TRBV15 with TRBJ2-2; D possibly uses TRBD1 or TRBD2 (5 bases each). V lost 2 bases to trimming and J lost 6 bases, with 16 bases between them. CDR3 length: 16 residues. Germline V lookup: CDR1 LNHNV, CDR2 YYDKDF (reference sequence).

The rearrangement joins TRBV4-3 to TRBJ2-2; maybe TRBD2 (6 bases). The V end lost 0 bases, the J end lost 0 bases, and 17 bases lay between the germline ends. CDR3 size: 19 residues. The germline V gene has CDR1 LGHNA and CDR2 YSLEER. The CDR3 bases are TGCGCCAGCAGCCAAGAGCTCCTGCGGGGAGCGGCGAACACCGGGGAGCTGTTTTTT. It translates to CASSQELLRGAANTGELFF.